The 14 T cell receptor beta chains below come from one sample, sequenced in a study of blood T cell repertoires in COVID-19. The assay was immunoSEQ multiplex PCR, and TCRdb's table has in-frame clones only and misses some. This table has about 280,000 clones, approximately 91% appearing once. Sequenced sample: peripheral blood. Source of these receptors: a woman aged 30 to 39 with COVID-19, enrolled during active disease.

The chain uses TRBV29-1 and TRBJ2-7; the D is unclear. The CDR3 has 11 residues. The germline gives CDR1 SQVTM, CDR2 ANQGSEA. Trimming took off 1 base at V and 3 bases at J, with 4 bases between the two ends. The CDR3 loop is CSVEASYEQYF. The CDR3 bases are TGCAGCGTTGAAGCGAGCTACGAGCAGTACTTC.

The rearrangement joins TRBV5-1 to TRBJ1-1; no firm D call. Trimming left V 0 bases short and J 1 base short, with 7 bases between. Germline V CDR1 and CDR2: SGHRS, YFSETQ. The CDR3 length is 14 residues. The CDR3, as DNA: TGCGCCAGCAGCTTGGTAGTCTCGAACACTGAAGCTTTCTTT. This gives the protein CASSLVVSNTEAFF.

The sample holds a few counts of this clone. The sample holds other DNA sequences that translate to the same CDR3. The V and J genes are TRBV29-1 and TRBJ2-7; no firm D call. CDR1 is SQVTM, CDR2 ANQGSEA, per germline. This CDR3 comprises 12 residues. Trimming stripped 6 bases from V and 1 base from J, with 10 bases between. DNA for the CDR3: TGCAGCGTGGCCCCCAGTTCCTACGAGCAGTACTTC. It translates to CSVAPSSYEQYF.

CDR3 DNA sequence: TGTGCCAGCAGCTTAGTGCGGGGGAGCTCCTACGAGCAGTACTTC. The encoded protein is CASSLVRGSSYEQYF. V is TRBV11-2 and J is TRBJ2-7; 7 positions match TRBD2. The CDR3 sequence is 15 residues long. V dropped 1 base and J dropped 0; count of bases not matched to a gene: 3. CDR1 is SGHAT and CDR2 is FQNNGV in the germline V gene.

This chain links TRBV11-2 with TRBJ2-4; D remains ambiguous. This CDR3 spans 12 amino acids. Germline V lookup: CDR1 SGHAT, CDR2 FQNNGV. V lost 3 bases and J 5 bases, leaving 5 bases between the germline ends. The DNA of the CDR3 is TGTGCCAGCAGCTTTCCCGAAAACATTCAGTACTTC. This codes for CASSFPENIQYF.

V is TRBV5-4 and J is TRBJ2-5; no clear D gene. The CDR3 covers 14 residues. Germline assignment: CDR1 SGHNT and CDR2 YYREEE (reference sequence). V lost 4 bases and J lost 5, with 15 bases in between. CDR3 in DNA: TGTGCCAGCAGCCCCGCCGGTCCGAGGGAGACCCAGTACTTC. Its protein is CASSPAGPRETQYF.

The chain is built from TRBV4-3 and TRBJ1-2; D remains ambiguous. In germline, CDR1 is LGHNA, CDR2 YSLEER. The V end was cut by 1 base, the J end by 4 bases, with 13 bases between. The CDR3 runs 15 residues. The CDR3, as DNA: TGCGCCAGCAGCCAAGCCGCTCAGGCCCTCTATGGCTACACCTTC. Translated: CASSQAAQALYGYTF.

The V gene is TRBV14, the J gene TRBJ2-3; 8 bases fit TRBD2. V gave up 0 bases and J gave up 0 bases; unmatched junction bases: 8. The CDR3 length is 18 residues. The germline V gene encodes CDR1 SGHDN and CDR2 FVKESK. This CDR3 reads CASSQDGAGGPSTDTQYF. CDR3 nucleotides: TGTGCCAGCAGCCAAGATGGGGCGGGAGGCCCTAGCACAGATACGCAGTATTTT.

This sequence joins TRBV19 and TRBJ2-1; TRBD2 matches 13 bases. The junction had 11 bases not matched to a gene; V was cut back by 6 bases and J by 9 bases. CDR3 length: 16 amino acids. CDR1 is LNHDA and CDR2 is SQIVND in the germline V gene (reference sequence). The CDR3 spells CASSASLAGGPGEQFF. Written as DNA, the CDR3 is TGTGCCAGTAGCGCCTCACTAGCGGGAGGGCCAGGTGAGCAGTTCTTC.

This clone was observed a handful of times. The V and J genes are TRBV2 and TRBJ1-5; D uncertain. CDR3 size: 13 residues. Germline V gives CDR1 SNHLY, CDR2 FYNNEI. The V and J ends lost 4 bases and 4 bases respectively, with 8 bases between them. CDR3 DNA sequence: TGTGCCAGCAGTGGGGAGCAGAATCAGCCCCAGCATTTT. Translation gives CASSGEQNQPQHF.

The chain carries TRBV7-9 and TRBJ2-3; 10 bases are a match to TRBD2. V shed 3 bases, J shed 0 bases, and the junction held 9 bases outside the gene matches. The CDR3 spans 18 residues. CDR1 is SEHNR, CDR2 FQNEAQ, per germline (reference sequence). As DNA, the CDR3 is TGTGCCAGCAGCTTCTTCCGACTAGCGGGTTTAAGCACAGATACGCAGTATTTT. It translates to CASSFFRLAGLSTDTQYF. The whole variable domain, remainder taken from reference TRBV7-9 and TRBJ2-3, is DTGVSQNPRHKITKRGQNVTFRCDPISEHNRLYWYRQTLGQGPEFLTYFQNEAQLEKSRLLSDRFSAERPKGSFSTLEIQRTEQGDSAMYLCASSFFRLAGLSTDTQYFGPGTRLTVL.

This chain connects TRBV5-1 to TRBJ2-3; the match to TRBD2 covers 9 bases. The CDR3 is 14 residues long. Unmatched junction bases numbered 6, after V lost 8 bases and J lost 2 bases. Germline V CDR1 and CDR2: SGHRS, YFSETQ. CDR3 bases: TGCGCCAGTTCTAGCGGGACCTACACAGATACGCAGTATTTT. It translates to CASSSGTYTDTQYF. Full variable domain (outside the CDR3, taken from reference TRBV5-1 and TRBJ2-3): KAGVTQTPRYLIKTRGQQVTLSCSPISGHRSVSWYQQTPGQGLQFLFEYFSETQRNKGNFPGRFSGRQFSNSRSEMNVSTLELGDSALYLCASSSGTYTDTQYFGPGTRLTVL.

The chain recombines TRBV7-2 with TRBJ2-7; no reliable D call. Germline V CDR1 and CDR2: SGHTA, FQGNSA. This CDR3 region has 15 residues. Between the trimmed V and J ends, which lost 1 base and 1 base, there was a span of 11 bases. The CDR3 sequence is CASSLDPSQSYEQYF. The CDR3 region has the DNA TGTGCCAGCAGCTTAGATCCCTCACAGTCCTACGAGCAGTACTTC.

The chain couples TRBV10-3 to TRBJ1-4, with D possibly being TRBD1 (5 bases). Germline-derived CDR1 and CDR2 are ENHRY and SYGVKD. This CDR3 comprises 16 residues. V lost 0 bases and J 4 bases, leaving 12 bases between the germline ends. CDR3 DNA sequence: TGTGCCATCAGTGAGTCGATGCGGGGCCTTAATGAAAAACTGTTTTTT. This sequence encodes CAISESMRGLNEKLFF.